This T cell receptor beta chain is from a study of blood T cell repertoires in COVID-19. Overall study context: COVID-19 samples collected from the United States, Italy and Spain covered acute and convalescent phases. The cDNA or gDNA used as material had been derived from T cells, B-cell-depleted T cells, or PBMCs.

Per the original methods: For nucleated cells, counts were estimated from reference gene primer amplification. Profiling relied on immunoSEQ multiplex PCR, and the TCRdb table lists in-frame clones only, not all of them. V and J calls and clone size are as listed in that table; D and trimming were resolved from the DNA. The sample lists around 170,000 clones, around 77% occurring once. CDR1 and CDR2 from the germline V gene are MNHEY and SVGAGI. V lost 6 bases and J lost 2, with 14 bases in between. This CDR3 region has 14 residues. The clonotype originates from a man in his sixties or seventies with active or convalescent COVID-19. The genes are TRBV6-5 and TRBJ2-7, with D perhaps TRBD1 (6 bases). Sequenced input: peripheral blood. This chain's CDR3 is CASRAPQGTYEQYF. The DNA for the CDR3 is TGTGCCAGCAGAGCCCCTCAGGGGACCTACGAGCAGTACTTC.